The 13 T cell receptor beta chains given below trace back to one sample, sequenced in a study of blood T cell repertoires in COVID-19. Method: immunoSEQ multiplex PCR; TCRdb's copy keeps in-frame clones and lacks some. The data show approximately 400,000 clones, with approximately 88% seen just once and more than 0.95% held by the top ten. Sequencing used peripheral blood. The origin of the receptors is a man in his forties with acute or convalescent COVID-19.

This clone was picked up one time. The chain has TRBV29-1 and TRBJ2-3, with D possibly TRBD2 on 6 matching bases. CDR3 length: 11 amino acids. V gave up 7 bases and J gave up 3 bases, with 8 bases separating them. Germline values: CDR1 SQVTM, CDR2 ANQGSEA. The CDR3 nucleotides read TGCAGCGGTCGGGAGACAGATACGCAGTATTTT. As protein: CSGRETDTQYF.

V and J are TRBV7-9 and TRBJ2-7; the match to TRBD1 covers 7 bases. This CDR3 comprises 13 residues. The germline CDR1 and CDR2 sequences are SEHNR and FQNEAQ (reference sequence). J was trimmed by 1 base and V by 6 bases; bases with no gene match: 3. DNA for the CDR3: TGTGCCAGCAGAAACAGGGGATCCTACGAGCAGTACTTC. Its translation: CASRNRGSYEQYF. Supplemented by reference TRBV7-9 and TRBJ2-7, the full variable domain reads DTGVSQNPRHKITKRGQNVTFRCDPISEHNRLYWYRQTLGQGPEFLTYFQNEAQLEKSRLLSDRFSAERPKGSFSTLEIQRTEQGDSAMYLCASRNRGSYEQYFGPGTRLTVT.

This chain connects TRBV3-1 (or the pseudogene TRBV3-2) to TRBJ2-1; D gene unclear. Per germline, CDR1 LGHDT and CDR2 YNNKEL (reference sequence). Trimming took off 0 bases at V and 0 bases at J, with 6 bases between the two ends. This CDR3 has 15 residues. CDR3 nucleotides: TGTGCCAGCAGCCAAGATAGAAGCTCCTACAATGAGCAGTTCTTC. Protein sequence: CASSQDRSSYNEQFF.

This chain joins TRBV28 and TRBJ2-1; 7 nucleotides agree with TRBD2. The CDR3 has 14 residues. The germline CDR1 and CDR2 sequences are MDHEN and SYDVKM. J was trimmed by 4 bases and V by 2 bases; bases with no gene match: 2. CDR3 in amino acids: CASSLQREYNEQFF. The CDR3 nucleotides are TGTGCCAGCAGTTTACAGCGGGAATACAATGAGCAGTTCTTC.

J is TRBJ2-1 and V is TRBV9, with D maybe TRBD2 (6 bases). Trimming stripped 0 bases from V and 10 bases from J, with 14 bases between. CDR3 length: 14 residues. Germline V gene lookup returns CDR1 SGDLS and CDR2 YYNGEE. CDR3 in DNA: TGTGCCAGCAGCGTAGCTCGTAGGAGGGGCGAGCAGTTCTTC. This translates into CASSVARRRGEQFF.

The chain combines TRBV19 with TRBJ1-5; TRBD1 might be the D (6 bases). The ends were cut back, 9 bases at V and 1 base at J, with 10 bases in the middle. Germline V lookup: CDR1 LNHDA, CDR2 SQIVND (reference sequence). CDR3 size: 13 residues. The CDR3 nucleotides are TGTGCCAGCAGGACAGTAAGCAATCAGCCCCAGCATTTT. It translates to CASRTVSNQPQHF.

This clone was recorded a few times. The chain joins TRBV28 to TRBJ1-1; possible D gene TRBD1, 6 bases. Germline values: CDR1 MDHEN, CDR2 SYDVKM. The CDR3 has 15 amino acids. Trimming removed 2 bases at V and 5 bases at J, with 15 bases between. CDR3 amino acids: CASSLGQGGGTEAFF. CDR3 DNA: TGTGCCAGCAGTTTAGGGCAGGGAGGGGGAACTGAAGCTTTCTTT.

The rearrangement links TRBV7-9 to TRBJ1-2; a possible D gene is TRBD1 (6 bases). The CDR3 covers 12 residues. The V and J ends lost 3 bases and 6 bases respectively, with 8 bases between them. Germline values: CDR1 SEHNR, CDR2 FQNEAQ (reference sequence). As DNA, the CDR3 is TGTGCCAGCAGCTTCGCAGGGGATGGCTACACCTTC. Its translation is CASSFAGDGYTF.

CDR3: CASSFTGGEVTEAFF. The CDR3, as DNA: TGTGCCAGCAGCTTCACAGGGGGTGAGGTCACTGAAGCTTTCTTT. This chain links TRBV27 with TRBJ1-1; 8 bases match TRBD1. The CDR3 is 15 amino acids. CDR1 MNHEY and CDR2 SMNVEV come from the germline V gene (reference sequence). J lost 4 bases, V lost 6 bases, and 10 bases had no gene match.

The chain recombines TRBV15 with TRBJ2-1, with a tentative D call TRBD2 (6 bases). V was clipped by 0 bases and J by 7 bases, with 13 bases between them. The CDR3 runs to 15 residues. Germline V gene sequence: CDR1 LNHNV, CDR2 YYDKDF (reference sequence). CDR3 bases: TGTGCCACCAGCAGAGATTGGGGTAGCGGTAATGAGCAGTTCTTC. Translation: CATSRDWGSGNEQFF.

The CDR3 nucleotides are TGCAGCGTTGAAGTCAGGGTTGGAAGCGCTGAAGCTTTCTTT. Translated, it gives CSVEVRVGSAEAFF. The rearrangement links TRBV29-1 to TRBJ1-1, with a tentative D call TRBD1 (5 bases). CDR3 length: 14 amino acids. Per the germline V gene, CDR1 is SQVTM and CDR2 is ANQGSEA. V was cut by 1 base and J by 6 bases, with 15 bases left in between.

The chain recombines TRBV9 with TRBJ2-2; 8 bases agree with TRBD2. Germline CDR1 and CDR2: SGDLS and YYNGEE. This CDR3 has 12 amino acids. V shed 3 bases and J 8 bases; nucleotides not matched to a gene: 0. The CDR3 loop reads CASSAGGGELFF. The CDR3 region has the DNA TGTGCCAGCAGCGCGGGAGGGGGGGAGCTGTTTTTT.

The chain has TRBV4-1 and TRBJ2-1, with TRBD2 identical over 9 bases. The CDR3 is 13 residues long. Germline V lookup: CDR1 MGHRA, CDR2 YSYEKL. V gave up 4 bases and J gave up 8 bases; unmatched junction bases: 3. CDR3 region: CASSPRLADEQFF. CDR3 in DNA: TGCGCCAGCAGCCCACGACTAGCGGATGAGCAGTTCTTC.